The clone carrying this TCR beta chain was detected only once. Its specificity is not known. With 60 Vbeta and 13 Jbeta primers, the PCR was carried out. Sequencing was performed with immunoSEQ multiplex PCR; in TCRdb, only in-frame clones are kept and a portion is missing. The top ten hold more than 4.5% of the sample, which has over 85,000 clones, around 63% seen once. This entry is derived from a study of cytomegalovirus exposure and HLA in healthy donors. General observations from the study: Researchers reported from a later analysis that most CMV-associated TCR beta chains appeared HLA-restricted. Later analysis demonstrated an association between a missense DCLRE1C variant and TCR beta V- and J-gene trimming.

CDR3 length: 12 amino acids. With 1 base removed from V and 10 bases from J, the gap between germline ends came to 5 bases. Germline loops: CDR1 SNHLY, CDR2 FYNNEI. This chain uses TRBV2 with TRBJ1-6; D remains ambiguous. The source of this sequence is a human donor in good health. Sequencing was done on a sample of PBMCs. The CDR3 coding sequence is TGTGCCAGCAGTGAAGTCAGATCACCCCTCCACTTT. This gives the protein CASSEVRSPLHF. Variable domain in full (rest from reference TRBV2 and TRBJ1-6): EPEVTQTPSHQVTQMGQEVILRCVPISNHLYFYWYRQILGQKVEFLVSFYNNEISEKSEIFDDQFSVERPDGSNFTLKIRSTKLEDSAMYFCASSEVRSPLHFGNGTRLTVT.